The 21 T cell receptor beta chains below were found in one sample sequenced in a study of blood T cell repertoires in COVID-19. Clones were read by immunoSEQ multiplex PCR, and TCRdb kept only the in-frame ones, dropping some. Of about 270,000 clones in the sample, 65% to 90% were seen once. Sequenced material: peripheral blood. All receptors come from a woman aged 60-75 years with active or convalescent COVID-19.

V gene TRBV3-1 (or the pseudogene TRBV3-2) combines with J gene TRBJ1-1; 8 bases fit TRBD1. Trimming at V came to 4 bases and at J to 11 bases, leaving 12 bases not matched to a gene. The CDR3 extends over 14 amino acids. Germline lookup yields CDR1 LGHDT and CDR2 YNNKEL (reference sequence). As DNA, the CDR3 is TGTGCCAGCAGCCGAATGACAGGGGTCAGTACCGCTTTCTTT. This translates into CASSRMTGVSTAFF.

The chain couples TRBV27 to TRBJ1-1; TRBD1 matches 7 bases. With 5 bases clipped from V and 4 bases from J, the junction kept 10 bases outside the gene matches. Germline V lookup: CDR1 MNHEY, CDR2 SMNVEV (reference sequence). The CDR3 is 15 amino acids. The CDR3 spells CASSLLQGRTTEAFF. CDR3 coding DNA: TGTGCCAGCAGTCTACTACAGGGGAGAACCACTGAAGCTTTCTTT.

This clone was counted a few times. The gene calls are TRBV15 and TRBJ2-7; 8 nucleotides match TRBD2. CDR1 is LNHNV and CDR2 is YYDKDF in the germline V gene (reference sequence). V was pared by 5 bases and J by 6 bases, with 3 bases of the junction left unmatched. The length of the CDR3 is 12 residues. CDR3 in DNA: TGTGCCACCAGCCCCGGGGGGGCCGAGCAGTACTTC. It codes for CATSPGGAEQYF.

The gene calls are TRBV9 and TRBJ2-2, with 10 bases matching TRBD2. The V segment lost 6 bases and the J segment 5 bases; nucleotides outside the gene matches: 10. The CDR3 covers 16 residues. Per the germline V gene, CDR1 is SGDLS and CDR2 is YYNGEE. The CDR3 loop reads CASTDRSGGATGELFF. The DNA for the CDR3 is TGTGCCAGCACAGATAGGAGCGGGGGGGCGACCGGGGAGCTGTTTTTT.

This clone was observed a few times. V and J are TRBV27 and TRBJ2-7, with 8 bases that match TRBD1. J lost 6 bases, V lost 4 bases, and 5 bases had no gene match. CDR1 and CDR2 (germline): MNHEY, SMNVEV (reference sequence). The CDR3 has 13 amino acids. The CDR3 loop is CASSSWDRSEQYF. The CDR3 nucleotides read TGTGCCAGCAGTTCCTGGGACAGGAGCGAGCAGTACTTC.

The chain couples TRBV5-6 to TRBJ1-2; D gene ambiguous. The germline V gene has CDR1 SGHDT and CDR2 YYEEEE. Deletions cut 4 bases from V and 4 bases from J, with 20 bases between. The CDR3 contains 16 residues. DNA of the CDR3: TGTGCCAGCAGCCTGGGCGAGAGGCACCTTCCCTATGGCTACACCTTC. As protein: CASSLGERHLPYGYTF.

A word on this clone: The junction departs from the called germline gene at one end, perhaps through a read error. Other DNA sequences of this sample code for an identical CDR3. J is TRBJ2-7 and V is TRBV7-2; 8 bases agree with TRBD2. The germline V gene encodes CDR1 SGHTA and CDR2 FQGNSA. The CDR3 extends over 14 amino acids. The CDR3 reads CASSISGISYEQYF. The CDR3 nucleotides are TGTGCTAGCAGCATTAGCGGGATTTCGTACGAGCAGTACTTC.

The DNA of the CDR3 is TGCGCCAGCAGTCGCGGACAGGCAGCTGGAAACACCATATATTTT. Translated: CASSRGQAAGNTIYF. This chain joins TRBV5-1 and TRBJ1-3, with 7 bases identical to TRBD1. The CDR3 has 15 amino acids. Unmatched junction bases numbered 7, after V lost 5 bases and J lost 2 bases. In germline, CDR1 is SGHRS, CDR2 YFSETQ.

The V call is TRBV18, the J call TRBJ1-2; D may be TRBD1 (5 bases). CDR3 length: 11 residues. V lost 6 bases to trimming and J lost 6 bases, with 8 bases between them. Germline V lookup: CDR1 KGHSH, CDR2 LQKENI. The CDR3 protein is CASSPGDGYTF. DNA for the CDR3: TGTGCCAGCTCTCCGGGGGATGGCTACACCTTC.

The rearrangement uses TRBV3-1 (or the pseudogene TRBV3-2) and TRBJ2-3; 7 bases are shared with TRBD2. This CDR3 region has 17 residues. Looked up from germline, CDR1 is LGHDT and CDR2 is YNNKEL (reference sequence). Trimming cost V 4 bases and J 8 bases; bases outside gene matches: 18. The CDR3: CASSRLVGGARAGTQYF. Written as DNA, the CDR3 is TGTGCCAGCAGCCGACTTGTGGGAGGGGCTAGAGCGGGTACGCAGTATTTT.

J is TRBJ2-1 and V is TRBV6-4; the D is unclear. Trimming removed 2 bases at V and 7 bases at J, with 15 bases between. Germline V gene sequence: CDR1 MRHNA, CDR2 SNTAGT. The CDR3 is 15 residues long. The CDR3 DNA follows: TGTGCCAGCAGTGACGGGTCCTCGGGTTGGAATGAGCAGTTCTTC. The encoded protein is CASSDGSSGWNEQFF.

The chain employs TRBV27 and TRBJ1-2; 7 nucleotides align to TRBD1. This CDR3 has 14 residues. V gave up 2 bases and J gave up 0 bases; unmatched junction bases: 0. Germline loops: CDR1 MNHEY, CDR2 SMNVEV (reference sequence). CDR3 DNA: TGTGCCAGCAGTTTAACAGGGGCTAACTATGGCTACACCTTC. This encodes CASSLTGANYGYTF.

The rearrangement links TRBV6-2 or TRBV6-3 to TRBJ2-1; TRBD1 aligns across 10 bases. CDR3 length equals 15 residues. The trim removed 4 bases at V and 7 bases at J, leaving 7 bases unmatched. Germline lookup yields CDR1 MNHEY and CDR2 SVGEGT. This CDR3 is CASSSPRDRGNEQFF. The CDR3 nucleotides read TGTGCCAGCAGTTCGCCACGGGACAGGGGAAATGAGCAGTTCTTC.

The V and J genes are TRBV6-5 and TRBJ2-7, with D perhaps matching TRBD1 (6 bases). Looked up from germline, CDR1 is MNHEY and CDR2 is SVGAGI. Trimming took 5 bases from V and 1 from J, leaving 12 bases between them. The CDR3 runs 14 residues. CDR3: CASSRGSPSYEQYF. CDR3 in DNA: TGTGCCAGCAGTAGGGGGTCTCCGTCCTACGAGCAGTACTTC.

The chain combines TRBV5-1 with TRBJ2-3; 9 bases fit TRBD1. The CDR3 length is 14 residues. V was clipped by 7 bases and J by 3 bases; unmatched bases: 6. Per germline, CDR1 SGHRS and CDR2 YFSETQ. CDR3 nucleotides: TGCGCCAGCTCAACAGGGGGCGGGACAGATACGCAGTATTTT. This sequence encodes CASSTGGGTDTQYF.

The chain joins TRBV3-1 (or the pseudogene TRBV3-2) to TRBJ1-1, with a possible D match to TRBD1 (6 bases). The CDR3 spans 12 residues. The V gene lost 3 bases and the J gene lost 4 bases, with 6 bases spanning the gap. Germline-derived CDR1 and CDR2 are LGHDT and YNNKEL (reference sequence). CDR3 nucleotides: TGTGCCAGCAGCCACAGGGGCACTGAAGCTTTCTTT. This encodes CASSHRGTEAFF.

This clone was seen a single time. Other DNA sequences in this sample translate to the same CDR3. The chain is built from TRBV7-2 and TRBJ2-7; D is ambiguous. Germline CDR1 reads SGHTA; CDR2 reads FQGNSA. The length of the CDR3 is 12 residues. V lost 5 bases to trimming and J lost 0 bases, with 5 bases between them. CDR3 residues: CASSLSSYEQYF. The CDR3 nucleotides read TGTGCCAGCAGCCTAAGCTCCTACGAGCAGTACTTC.

J is TRBJ1-1 and V is TRBV5-6; possibly TRBD1 for D (6 bases). The CDR3 sequence is 15 residues long. Trimming pared 3 bases from V and 1 base from J, leaving 13 bases between. Germline V lookup: CDR1 SGHDT, CDR2 YYEEEE. The CDR3 protein is CASSSAGGRNTEAFF. The CDR3 nucleotides read TGTGCCAGCAGCTCGGCGGGGGGGCGGAACACTGAAGCTTTCTTT.

The J gene is TRBJ2-2, the V gene TRBV5-1; possible D gene TRBD1, 5 bases. V was trimmed by 0 bases and J by 4 bases, leaving 16 bases between them. The CDR3 spans 17 residues. Germline V CDR1 and CDR2: SGHRS, YFSETQ. DNA for the CDR3: TGCGCCAGCAGCTTGGAAGTCAGGGCGAAGTTCACCGGGGAGCTGTTTTTT. Its protein is CASSLEVRAKFTGELFF.

The V gene is TRBV2, the J gene TRBJ1-2, with D uncertain. The CDR3 sequence is 12 residues long. Germline V CDR1 and CDR2: SNHLY, FYNNEI. With 7 bases removed from V and 2 bases from J, the gap between germline ends came to 8 bases. The CDR3 nucleotides are TGTGCCAGCATACAATCAAACTATGGCTACACCTTC. Protein sequence: CASIQSNYGYTF.

This chain connects TRBV7-9 to TRBJ1-2; possible D gene TRBD1, 5 bases. Germline-derived CDR1 and CDR2 are SEHNR and FQNEAQ (reference sequence). V gave up 5 bases and J gave up 2 bases, with 15 bases separating them. The CDR3 contains 15 residues. This chain's CDR3 is CASSTRQPPNYGYTF. The CDR3 bases are TGTGCCAGCAGCACCCGACAGCCACCCAACTATGGCTACACCTTC.